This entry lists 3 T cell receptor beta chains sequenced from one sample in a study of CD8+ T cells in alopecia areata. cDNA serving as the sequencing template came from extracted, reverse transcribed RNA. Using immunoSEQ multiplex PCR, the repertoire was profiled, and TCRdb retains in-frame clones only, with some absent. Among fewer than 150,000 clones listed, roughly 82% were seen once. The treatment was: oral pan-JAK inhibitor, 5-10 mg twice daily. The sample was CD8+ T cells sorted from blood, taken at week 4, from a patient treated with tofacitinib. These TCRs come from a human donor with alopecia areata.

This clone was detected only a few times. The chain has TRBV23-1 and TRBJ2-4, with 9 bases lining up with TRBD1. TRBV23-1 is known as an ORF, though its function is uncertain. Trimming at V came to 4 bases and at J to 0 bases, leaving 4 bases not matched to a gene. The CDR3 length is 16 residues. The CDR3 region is CASSPPGQGAKNIQYF. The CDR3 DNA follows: TGCGCCAGCAGTCCTCCGGGACAGGGAGCCAAAAACATTCAGTACTTC.

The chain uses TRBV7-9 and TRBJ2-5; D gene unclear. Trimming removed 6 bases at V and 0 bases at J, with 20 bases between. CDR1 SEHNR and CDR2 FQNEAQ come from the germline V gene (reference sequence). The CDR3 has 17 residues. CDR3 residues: CASRPKPEINYQETQYF. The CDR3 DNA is TGTGCCAGCAGGCCGAAGCCCGAGATAAACTACCAAGAGACCCAGTACTTC.

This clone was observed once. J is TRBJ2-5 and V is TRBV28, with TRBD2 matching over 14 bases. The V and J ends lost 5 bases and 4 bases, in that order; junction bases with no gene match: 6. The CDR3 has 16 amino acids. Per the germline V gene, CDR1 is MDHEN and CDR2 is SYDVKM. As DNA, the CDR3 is TGTGCCAGCAGTCCACCCGGACTAGCGGGGGGAGAGACCCAGTACTTC. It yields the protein CASSPPGLAGGETQYF.